Listed below are T cell receptor beta chains from one sample, sequenced in a study of T cell responses to AZD1222 COVID-19 vaccine. Generated by immunoSEQ multiplex PCR, the TCRdb table keeps only in-frame clones and is missing some. The top ten hold 4% to 5.5% of the sample, which has some 100,000 clones, approximately 89% seen once. The source material was peripheral blood, sampled 28 days after the second AZD1222 dose. The receptors were gathered from an adult who received the AZD1222 COVID-19 vaccine. Each CDR3 is given with its conserved first and last residue. The order of the fields is D gene, J gene, clone size, V gene, CDR3 DNA, CDR3 protein. A D gene is named only where the DNA matches it firmly. A clone size is listed for some rows: how often the clone was seen (once, few, many), or a class if it is expanded.

TRBD1,TRBJ1-3,few,TRBV4-2,TGTGCCAGCAGCCAAGAAGTAGTTGGGACAGGACGCTTGAGCTCTGGAAACACCATATATTTT,CASSQEVVGTGRLSSGNTIYF
NA,TRBJ2-7,NA,TRBV18,TGTGCCAGCTCACCAGGGGCGGGAAAGGATGTCTTC,CASSPGAGKDVF
NA,TRBJ2-7,NA,TRBV12-3/TRBV12-4,TGTGCCAGCAGTTTTCTCTGGGCCCAGGAGCAGTACTTC,CASSFLWAQEQYF
NA,TRBJ1-1,NA,TRBV9,TGTGCCAGCAGCGTAGAACTTCGGAACACTGAAGCTTTCTTT,CASSVELRNTEAFF
TRBD1,TRBJ2-1,NA,TRBV6-4,TGTGCCAGCAGCGAGACAGGGGGAAATTCGGGGGAGCAGTTCTTC,CASSETGGNSGEQFF
NA,TRBJ1-2,once,TRBV11-2,TGTGCCAGCAGCTTAGTAAGAGCAACAAACTATGGCTACACCTTC,CASSLVRATNYGYTF
NA,TRBJ2-3,NA,TRBV2,TGTGCCAGCACAAGGGTAGTTGGCACAGATACGCAGTATTTT,CASTRVVGTDTQYF
NA,TRBJ1-4,NA,TRBV28,TGTGCCAGCAGTTTCAGAGGCGGGTTTAGAGAAAAACTGTTTTTT,CASSFRGGFREKLFF
NA,TRBJ1-2,NA,TRBV19,TGTGCCATTTCCCGGGACCCCGGATCCAACTATGGCTACACCTTC,CAISRDPGSNYGYTF
NA,TRBJ2-6,NA,TRBV6-2/TRBV6-3,TGTGCCAGCAGTTACGAGCCGGGTGGGGCCAACGTCCTGACTTTC,CASSYEPGGANVLTF
TRBD2,TRBJ2-1,NA,TRBV9,TGTGCCAGCGCAAGCCTAGCGGACTCCTACAATGAGCAGTTCTTC,CASASLADSYNEQFF
TRBD1,TRBJ2-3,NA,TRBV29-1,TGCAGCGTTGCAGGGGGCGATCCCACAGATACGCAGTATTTT,CSVAGGDPTDTQYF
NA,TRBJ2-1,NA,TRBV12-5,TGTGCTAGTGGTTTAGCTTCCGGGGATGAGCAGTTCTTC,CASGLASGDEQFF
TRBD1,TRBJ1-5,NA,TRBV19,TGTGCCTCCTGGGGGGGGACAGCAGACTCTCAGCCCCAGCATTTT,CASWGGTADSQPQHF
NA,TRBJ1-1,NA,TRBV28,TGTGCCAGCAGTATAGACAACAGGAGGGACACTGAAGCTTTCTTT,CASSIDNRRDTEAFF
TRBD1,TRBJ1-6,NA,TRBV7-2,TGTGCCAGCAGCCCGGACAGGAATTCACCCCTCCACTTT,CASSPDRNSPLHF
TRBD2,TRBJ2-1,NA,TRBV24-1,TGTGCCACCAGCCGTAGCGGGGGGGCGGACAATGAGCAGTTCTTC,CATSRSGGADNEQFF
TRBD1,TRBJ2-1,few,TRBV5-5,TGTGCCAGCAGCTTGGGACAGGGGATCGATGAGCAGTTCTTC,CASSLGQGIDEQFF
NA,TRBJ1-2,NA,TRBV2,TGTGCCAGCAGTGAGGGCAGGGTCAACAACTATGGCTACACCTTC,CASSEGRVNNYGYTF
NA,TRBJ1-2,NA,TRBV14,TGTGCCAGCAGCCAAGGACTTAACTATGGCTACACCTTC,CASSQGLNYGYTF
NA,TRBJ2-5,NA,TRBV9,TGTGCCAGCAGCCCGACATGGCAAGAGACCCAGTACTTC,CASSPTWQETQYF
NA,TRBJ2-6,NA,TRBV28,TGTGCCAGCAGTACAGGGACTGGGGCCAACGTCCTGACTTTC,CASSTGTGANVLTF
TRBD2,TRBJ2-7,NA,TRBV19,TGTGCCAGTAGTATAGCGGCTAGCGGGAGTGGCGAGCAGTACTTC,CASSIAASGSGEQYF
TRBD2,TRBJ2-3,NA,TRBV5-1,TGCGCCAGCAGCTTGGCTAGCGGGAGCACAGATACGCAGTATTTT,CASSLASGSTDTQYF
NA,TRBJ1-1,NA,TRBV18,TGTGCCAGCTCACCGCCCCCTCGTAGTAACACTGAAGCTTTCTTT,CASSPPPRSNTEAFF
TRBD1,TRBJ1-5,once,TRBV19,TGTGCCAGTAGTGTCCCGGGACAGCGAGAGCATTTT,CASSVPGQREHF
TRBD1,TRBJ1-2,NA,TRBV9,TGTGCCAGCAGGCCCGGGACAGAAGTCTATGGCTACACCTTC,CASRPGTEVYGYTF
TRBD1,TRBJ1-1,NA,TRBV30,TGTGCCTGGAGTGGGTCGACAGGGTGGACTGAAGCTTTCTTT,CAWSGSTGWTEAFF
TRBD2,TRBJ2-5,NA,TRBV29-1,TGCAGCGTTCAGGGCGGGGGGGAAGAGACCCAGTACTTC,CSVQGGGEETQYF
NA,TRBJ2-7,NA,TRBV23-1,TGCGCCAGCAGTCAATCGAGGTTC,CASSQSRF
NA,TRBJ1-2,NA,TRBV29-1,TGCAGCGTTGGGGACGGGAACTATGGCTACACCTTC,CSVGDGNYGYTF
TRBD2,TRBJ2-4,NA,TRBV7-2,TGTGCCAGCAGCCCGTCTAGCGGGAGAGGGGCCAAAAACATTCAGTACTTC,CASSPSSGRGAKNIQYF
TRBD1,TRBJ1-2,NA,TRBV5-6,TGTGCCAGCAGCCCGGGACAGGGGCGGGCTCACTATGGCTACACCTTC,CASSPGQGRAHYGYTF